This TCR beta chain was captured by sequencing in a study of blood T cells in healthy people across ages. In the study overall: The template switching approach captured approximately one barcoded beta molecule for every two T cells.

Study observations and caveats: Versus aged donors, long-lived donors had higher diversity and more naive CD4+ cells. A roughly linear age-dependent decrease characterized TCR beta diversity per million T cells.

A word on this clonotype: Its antigen is undetermined.

The CDR3 is 15 amino acids. Germline CDR1 is SGDLS and CDR2 is YYNGEE. Deletions cut 0 bases from V and 1 base from J, with 10 bases between. A sample-barcoded 5' primer and a J-beta primer mix were used in a second PCR of roughly 7 to 12 cycles. MiXCR, run by TCRdb on the 5' RACE reads, gives a single entry per CDR3 protein. The sample consists of fewer than 1.5 million distinct CDR3 sequences, about 43% of them appearing once. The study recruited healthy Caucasian donors from Russia who were aged about 6 to 90. The material sequenced was blood. The TCR was taken from a woman aged 18 to 35 in good health. The chain joins TRBV9 to TRBJ2-5; no definite D call. The DNA for the CDR3 is TGTGCCAGCAGCGTAGCCGACCTGACCCAAGAGACCCAGTACTTC. The encoded protein is CASSVADLTQETQYF.